The TCR beta chain under discussion was sequenced for a study of Ad26.COV2.S vaccination and SARS-CoV-2 variants. Clones were sequenced by immunoSEQ multiplex PCR, and TCRdb holds only the in-frame ones, with some missing. The table shows about 350,000 clones, with 70% to 90% occurring only once. The V and J ends lost 6 bases and 4 bases respectively, with 21 bases between them. CDR3 length: 16 residues. CDR1 MNHEY and CDR2 SVGEGT come from the germline V gene. Sample treatment: roughly 19 received Ad26.COV2.S at low or high dose, single or two shots; about 5 received placebo; per-sample allocation not given. After the first vaccine or placebo injection, samples were drawn on day 63.

This rearrangement joins TRBV6-2 or TRBV6-3 to TRBJ1-2, with D maybe TRBD1 (5 bases). This specimen consisted of peripheral blood, obtained in a trial of Ad26.COV2.S vaccine versus placebo. This clonotype originated in a person aged 18-65 years who received the Ad26.COV2.S COVID-19 vaccine or a placebo. CDR3 DNA sequence: TGTGCCAGCAGCGACCCGACGGGGGGGAGAATCTATGGCTACACCTTC. Translated: CASSDPTGGRIYGYTF.